The clone carrying this T cell receptor beta chain was seen just once. No antigen is known for it. Some clones are missing from TCRdb's copy, which holds only in-frame ones; the method was immunoSEQ multiplex PCR. The repertoire holds 30,000 to 45,000 clones, roughly 83% seen once, with 1% to 1.4% in the top ten. Every patient had mismatch repair deficiency by PCR or immunohistochemistry. The TCR-sequenced patients were three responders to pembrolizumab. This record belongs to a study of PD-1 blockade in mismatch repair-deficient tumors. Broader study findings: After pembrolizumab, tumor-resident clones rose rapidly, then generally contracted before radiologic responses.

V was pared by 6 bases and J by 2 bases, with 6 bases of the junction left unmatched. The germline V gene encodes CDR1 MDHEN and CDR2 SYDVKM. The CDR3 contains 16 residues. Sample: PBMCs, taken around 38 weeks after starting pembrolizumab. This receptor was identified in an adult with mismatch repair-deficient cancer. V usage is TRBV28 and J usage is TRBJ2-1; 11 bases are shared with TRBD2. CDR3 protein: CASRSTSGGTYNEQFF. CDR3 DNA: TGTGCCAGCAGATCAACTAGCGGGGGTACCTACAATGAGCAGTTCTTC.